This TCR beta chain originates from a study of control samples from healthy donors and cancer patients. The data were produced by immunoSEQ multiplex PCR, yet TCRdb's version contains in-frame clones alone and is incomplete. The sample yields roughly 150,000 clones, almost 90% seen once. This sequence originates from a man in his late teens or twenties in good health. What was sequenced was blood.

CDR3 DNA: TGTGCCAGCAGTTCGGGACTAACCTCTCTAATACAGTTCTTC. Translation gives CASSSGLTSLIQFF. The chain is built from TRBV6-2 or TRBV6-3 and TRBJ2-1; TRBD2 matches at 7 bases. The CDR3 has 14 residues. Germline CDR1 MNHEY, CDR2 SVGEGT. Trimming took 4 bases from V and 13 from J; bases not matched to a gene: 13.